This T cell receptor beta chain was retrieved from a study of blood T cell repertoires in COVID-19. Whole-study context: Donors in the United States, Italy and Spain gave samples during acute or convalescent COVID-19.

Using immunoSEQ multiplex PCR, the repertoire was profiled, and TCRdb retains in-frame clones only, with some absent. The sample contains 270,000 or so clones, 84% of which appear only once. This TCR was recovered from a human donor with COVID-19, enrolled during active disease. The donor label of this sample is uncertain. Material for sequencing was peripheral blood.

The CDR3 DNA reads as TGTGCCAGCAGGCTACAGGGGGCGCACACTGAAGCTTTCTTT. The encoded protein is CASRLQGAHTEAFF. The V call is TRBV11-2, the J call TRBJ1-1; 9 nucleotides line up with TRBD1. The CDR3 has 14 amino acids. With 6 bases clipped from V and 3 bases from J, the junction kept 5 bases outside the gene matches. The germline V gene encodes CDR1 SGHAT and CDR2 FQNNGV.